The clone carrying this TCR beta chain was detected ten times or more. The data belong to a study of CDR3 diversity in severe acne. TCRdb fed the PCR reads into MiXCR, producing one record per CDR3 protein. The repertoire holds some 84,000 distinct CDR3 sequences, over 40% seen once, with around an eighth in the top ten. This receptor was obtained from a male donor in good health, without acne. Sample: blood.

The CDR3 DNA is TGTGCCAGCAGGGGACAGGGGAGCCATGAGCAGTTCTTC. This gives the protein CASRGQGSHEQFF. V gene TRBV6-1 combines with J gene TRBJ2-1, with TRBD1 identical over 10 bases. Per the germline V gene, CDR1 is MNHNS and CDR2 is SASEGT. The CDR3 has 13 residues. The V and J ends lost 6 bases and 8 bases, in that order; junction bases with no gene match: 4.